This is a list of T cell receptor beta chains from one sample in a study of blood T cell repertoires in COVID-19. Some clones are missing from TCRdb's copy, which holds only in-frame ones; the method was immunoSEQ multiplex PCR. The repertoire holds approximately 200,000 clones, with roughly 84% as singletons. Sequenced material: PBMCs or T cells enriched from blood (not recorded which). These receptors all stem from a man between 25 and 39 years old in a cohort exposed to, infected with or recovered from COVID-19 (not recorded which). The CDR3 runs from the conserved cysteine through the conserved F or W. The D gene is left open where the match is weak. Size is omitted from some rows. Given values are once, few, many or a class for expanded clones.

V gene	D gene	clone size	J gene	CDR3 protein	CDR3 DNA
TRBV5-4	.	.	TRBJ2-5	CASSRPAAQETQYF	TGTGCCAGCAGCCGACCGGCGGCCCAAGAGACCCAGTACTTC
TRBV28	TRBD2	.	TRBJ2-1	CASSGAGAGEQFF	TGTGCCAGCAGTGGAGCGGGAGCGGGTGAGCAGTTCTTC
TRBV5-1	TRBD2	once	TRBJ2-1	CASSLTSGSYNEQFF	TGCGCCAGCAGCCTAACTAGCGGCTCCTACAATGAGCAGTTCTTC
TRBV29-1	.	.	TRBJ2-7	CSVEALRRGIYEQYF	TGCAGCGTTGAAGCGCTGAGGCGGGGAATATACGAGCAGTACTTC
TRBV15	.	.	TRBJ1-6	CATSRDNSSPLHF	TGTGCCACCAGCAGAGACAACAGTTCACCCCTCCACTTT
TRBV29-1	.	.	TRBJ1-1	CSVARGNTEAFF	TGCAGCGTTGCCAGGGGGAACACTGAAGCTTTCTTT
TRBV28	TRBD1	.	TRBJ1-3	CASVTTGSFGNTIYF	TGTGCCAGCGTAACGACAGGGAGCTTTGGAAACACCATATATTTT
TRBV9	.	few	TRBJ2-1	CASSLRHQRYNEQFF	TGTGCCAGCAGCCTAAGACACCAGAGATACAATGAGCAGTTCTTC
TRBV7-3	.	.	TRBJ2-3	CASSSNKGADTQYF	TGTGCCAGCAGCTCTAATAAAGGGGCTGATACGCAGTATTTT
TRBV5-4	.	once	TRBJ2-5	CASSLEQASEYQYF	TGTGCCAGCAGCTTGGAGCAGGCTAGCGAGTACCAGTACTTC
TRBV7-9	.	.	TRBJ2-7	CASSLYVDEQYF	TGTGCCAGCAGCTTATATGTTGACGAGCAGTACTTC
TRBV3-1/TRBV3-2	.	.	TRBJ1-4	CASSPMQGLKEGEKLFF	TGTGCCAGCAGCCCGATGCAGGGATTAAAGGAGGGTGAAAAACTGTTTTTT
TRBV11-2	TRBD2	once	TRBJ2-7	CASSLYLAGNYEQYF	TGTGCCAGCAGCTTATACCTAGCGGGGAACTACGAGCAGTACTTC
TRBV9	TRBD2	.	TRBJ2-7	CASSGSGTSGTYEQYF	TGTGCCAGCAGCGGATCCGGGACTAGCGGAACCTACGAGCAGTACTTC
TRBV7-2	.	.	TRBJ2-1	CASSGAGPWGSYNEQFF	TGTGCCAGCAGCGGGGCGGGACCATGGGGCTCCTACAATGAGCAGTTCTTC
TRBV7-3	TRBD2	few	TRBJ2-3	CASSLGLATDTQYF	TGTGCCAGCAGCTTGGGACTAGCGACAGATACGCAGTATTTT
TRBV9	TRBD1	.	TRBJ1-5	CASSEGQGGQPQHF	TGTGCCAGCAGCGAGGGACAGGGGGGTCAGCCCCAGCATTTT
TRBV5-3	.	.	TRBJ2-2	CARSILQGPNTGELFF	TGTGCCAGAAGCATCCTACAGGGCCCGAACACCGGGGAGCTGTTTTTT
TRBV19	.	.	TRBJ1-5	CASSIDRTGNQPQHF	TGTGCCAGTAGTATAGATAGAACGGGCAATCAGCCCCAGCATTTT
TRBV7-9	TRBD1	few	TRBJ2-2	CASSLPDRETTGELFF	TGTGCCAGCAGCTTACCCGACAGGGAAACAACCGGGGAGCTGTTTTTT
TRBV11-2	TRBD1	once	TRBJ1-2	CASSSTGGLGGYTF	TGTGCCAGCAGCTCTACAGGGGGCCTAGGGGGCTACACCTTC
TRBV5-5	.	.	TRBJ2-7	CASSSRGTYEQYF	TGTGCCAGCAGCTCCCGCGGCACCTACGAGCAGTACTTC
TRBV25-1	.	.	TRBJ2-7	CASSERTAPYEQYF	TGTGCCAGCAGTGAGAGGACAGCCCCCTACGAGCAGTACTTC
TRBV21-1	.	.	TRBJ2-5	CASSTGQGTIIRRDQETQYF	TGTGCCAGCAGCACGGGACAGGGGACGATTATTCGGAGGGACCAAGAGACCCAGTACTTC
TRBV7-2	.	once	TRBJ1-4	CASSLQGATNEKLFF	TGTGCCAGCAGCTTACAGGGTGCAACTAATGAAAAACTGTTTTTT
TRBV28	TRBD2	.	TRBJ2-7	CASRHLILAGASHEQYF	TGTGCCAGCAGACACCTCATTCTAGCGGGAGCGTCCCACGAGCAGTACTTC
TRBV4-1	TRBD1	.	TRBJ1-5	CASSQVQGSNQPQHF	TGCGCCAGCAGCCAAGTACAGGGGAGCAATCAGCCCCAGCATTTT
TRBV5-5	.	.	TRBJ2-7	CASSFSYEQYF	TGTGCCAGCAGCTTTAGCTACGAGCAGTACTTC
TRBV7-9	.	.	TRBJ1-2	CASSSLLRLANYGYTF	TGTGCCAGCAGCTCCCTTTTGCGGTTAGCTAACTATGGCTACACCTTC
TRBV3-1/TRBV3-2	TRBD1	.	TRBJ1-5	CASSQGGQGDRPQHF	TGTGCCAGCAGCCAAGGTGGACAGGGGGACCGGCCCCAGCATTTT
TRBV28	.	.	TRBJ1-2	CASSLSTGYYGYTF	TGTGCCAGCAGTTTATCAACAGGGTACTATGGCTACACCTTC
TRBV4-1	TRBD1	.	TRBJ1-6	CASSQKADRGLSNSPLHF	TGCGCCAGCAGCCAAAAGGCGGACAGGGGGCTATCGAATTCACCCCTCCACTTT
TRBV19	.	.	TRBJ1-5	CASQEGGHTRRPQHF	TGTGCCAGCCAAGAAGGGGGACACACTAGAAGGCCCCAGCATTTT
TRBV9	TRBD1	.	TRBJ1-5	CASSVTGDSNQPQHF	TGTGCCAGCAGCGTAACAGGGGATAGCAATCAGCCCCAGCATTTT
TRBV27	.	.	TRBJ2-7	CASSFRDTSYEQYF	TGTGCCAGCAGTTTTCGGGACACATCCTACGAGCAGTACTTC
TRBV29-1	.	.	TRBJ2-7	CSVGNSFLSYEQYF	TGCAGCGTTGGGAACAGTTTTCTATCCTACGAGCAGTACTTC
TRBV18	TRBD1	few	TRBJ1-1	CASSQTRTGGGTEAFF	TGTGCCAGCTCACAAACCCGGACAGGGGGCGGAACTGAAGCTTTCTTT
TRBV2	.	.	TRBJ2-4	CASTKTPAKNIQYF	TGTGCCAGCACAAAGACACCAGCCAAAAACATTCAGTACTTC
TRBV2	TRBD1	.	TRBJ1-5	CASNSGTGGNQPQHF	TGTGCCAGCAATTCCGGGACAGGGGGCAATCAGCCCCAGCATTTT
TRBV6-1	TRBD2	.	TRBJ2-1	CASSELPSTGGDNEQFF	TGTGCCAGCAGTGAGCTCCCTTCAACGGGAGGGGACAATGAGCAGTTCTTC
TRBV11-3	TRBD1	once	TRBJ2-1	CASSSQGVDEQFF	TGTGCCAGCAGTTCACAGGGGGTGGATGAGCAGTTCTTC
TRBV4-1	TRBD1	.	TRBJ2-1	CASSQVRGTGDLGEQFF	TGCGCCAGCAGCCAGGTGCGGGGGACAGGGGACTTGGGTGAGCAGTTCTTC
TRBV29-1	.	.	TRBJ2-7	CSAVMDSYEQYF	TGCAGCGCGGTTATGGACAGCTACGAGCAGTACTTC
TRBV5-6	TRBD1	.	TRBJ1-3	CASSPETGGDFGSGNTIYF	TGTGCCAGCAGCCCGGAGACAGGGGGCGACTTTGGTTCTGGAAACACCATATATTTT
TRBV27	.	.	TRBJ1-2	CASTPSTGSYGYTF	TGTGCCAGCACCCCGAGCACAGGGTCCTATGGCTACACCTTC
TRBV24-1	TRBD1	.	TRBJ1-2	CATSENRGPNYGYTF	TGTGCCACCAGTGAGAACAGGGGGCCGAACTATGGCTACACCTTC